This T cell receptor beta chain stems from a study of T-cell memory formation after mild COVID-19. Study-wide background: There were largely donor-specific TCR clusters.

Ten or more counts support this clonotype. Its specificity is unknown. Whole-study findings and limits: The main location of contracting CD4+ clones was CM and EM, and that of contracting CD8+ clones was EMRA.

UMIs and sample barcodes were carried by the TCR alpha and TCR beta cDNA libraries that 5'RACE produced using constant-segment primers. One entry per CDR3 protein results from TCRdb running MiXCR on the 5' RACE reads. There are approximately 89,000 distinct CDR3 sequences in the sample; 9.5% to 15% occur only once, and less than 45% lies in the top ten. The length of the CDR3 is 12 residues. V lost 4 bases and J 0 bases, leaving 5 bases between the germline ends. The germline V gene encodes CDR1 SGHKS and CDR2 YYEKEE (reference sequence). This rearrangement joins TRBV5-5 to TRBJ2-7, with D uncertain. The sample comprised PBMCs or a T cell subset sorted from them (not recorded which). This receptor was identified in a man between 18 and 29 years old who had mild COVID-19 (a few samples of this study predate the infection). Cell type and time point are not known. CDR3 DNA: TGTGCCAGCAGCCTCACCTCCTACGAGCAGTACTTC. It codes for CASSLTSYEQYF.